This entry lists 22 T cell receptor beta chains sequenced from one sample in a study of T cell responses to AZD1222 COVID-19 vaccine. Profiled with immunoSEQ multiplex PCR; TCRdb holds only in-frame clones, not every one. Here the sample spans 95,000 to 100,000 clones, 87% being singletons. The material was peripheral blood, obtained 28 days after the second AZD1222 dose. The receptors were gathered from an adult who received the AZD1222 COVID-19 vaccine.

The J gene is TRBJ1-2, the V gene TRBV7-2; 7 positions match TRBD1. The germline gives CDR1 SGHTA, CDR2 FQGNSA. V shed 5 bases and J 8 bases; nucleotides not matched to a gene: 8. This CDR3 has 13 amino acids. CDR3 DNA: TGTGCCAGCAGCCCCGACAGGGTAGGAGGCTACACCTTC. Translated, it gives CASSPDRVGGYTF. Combining the CDR3 with reference TRBV7-2 and TRBJ1-2 gives the whole variable domain GAGVSQSPSNKVTEKGKDVELRCDPISGHTALYWYRQSLGQGLEFLIYFQGNSAPDKSGLPSDRFSAERTGGSVSTLTIQRTQQEDSAVYLCASSPDRVGGYTFGSGTRLTVV.

This rearrangement joins TRBV30 to TRBJ2-5; D not resolved. Deletions cut 1 base from V and 5 bases from J, with 11 bases between. CDR3 size: 13 residues. Germline V gene data show CDR1 as GTSNPN and CDR2 as SVGIG (reference sequence). CDR3 in amino acids: CAWSGVSRETQYF. DNA for the CDR3: TGTGCCTGGAGTGGGGTTTCGCGGGAGACCCAGTACTTC.

The chain is built from TRBV10-3 and TRBJ1-3, with D hard to call. The CDR3 covers 13 residues. Germline V gene data show CDR1 as ENHRY and CDR2 as SYGVKD. Trimming cost V 7 bases and J 4 bases, with 11 bases left between them. CDR3 residues: CAIKQARGNTIYF. The CDR3 coding sequence is TGTGCCATCAAGCAGGCAAGGGGAAACACCATATATTTT.

The chain carries TRBV27 and TRBJ2-1; D is undetermined. Trimming removed 2 bases at V and 7 bases at J, with 3 bases between. Germline V gene sequence: CDR1 MNHEY, CDR2 SMNVEV (reference sequence). This CDR3 region has 11 residues. The CDR3 DNA reads TGTGCCAGCAGTTTAAGGAATGAGCAGTTCTTC. Translated: CASSLRNEQFF.

The rearrangement uses TRBV3-1 (or the pseudogene TRBV3-2) and TRBJ2-7; D might be TRBD1 (6 bases). V gave up 4 bases and J gave up 5 bases, with 12 bases separating them. Germline CDR1 reads LGHDT; CDR2 reads YNNKEL (reference sequence). The CDR3 contains 13 residues. CDR3 protein: CASSLNPGDEQYF. The CDR3 nucleotides are TGTGCCAGCAGCCTGAACCCAGGGGACGAGCAGTACTTC.

V gene TRBV10-1 combines with J gene TRBJ2-5; TRBD1 aligns across 9 bases. Per germline, CDR1 WNHNN and CDR2 SYGVQD (reference sequence). CDR3 length: 19 amino acids. The V and J ends lost 5 bases and 0 bases, in that order; junction bases with no gene match: 16. CDR3: CASSLGLGQGFGNQETQYF. DNA of the CDR3: TGCGCCAGCAGTTTGGGGTTAGGACAGGGGTTCGGAAACCAAGAGACCCAGTACTTC.

The chain links TRBV5-1 to TRBJ2-5; D is possibly TRBD1 (6 bases). The CDR3 length is 14 residues. Germline CDR1 reads SGHRS; CDR2 reads YFSETQ. Trimming took off 1 base at V and 3 bases at J, with 10 bases between the two ends. The CDR3 is CASSLYPGEETQYF. The CDR3 nucleotides are TGCGCCAGCAGCTTGTATCCAGGGGAAGAGACCCAGTACTTC. The variable domain in full, completed from reference TRBV5-1 and TRBJ2-5, reads KAGVTQTPRYLIKTRGQQVTLSCSPISGHRSVSWYQQTPGQGLQFLFEYFSETQRNKGNFPGRFSGRQFSNSRSEMNVSTLELGDSALYLCASSLYPGEETQYFGPGTRLLVL.

V and J are TRBV7-9 and TRBJ2-7; 10 bases line up with TRBD2. This CDR3 is 15 amino acids long. V was pared by 3 bases and J by 0 bases, with 2 bases of the junction left unmatched. Germline CDR1 and CDR2: SEHNR and FQNEAQ (reference sequence). The CDR3, as DNA: TGTGCCAGCAGCTTGAGCGGGAGGGCCTCCTACGAGCAGTACTTC. Its translation is CASSLSGRASYEQYF.

The chain joins TRBV27 to TRBJ2-7, with no clear D. Trimming removed 5 bases at V and 2 bases at J, with 13 bases between. Germline assignment: CDR1 MNHEY and CDR2 SMNVEV (reference sequence). The CDR3 extends over 14 amino acids. Here the CDR3 reads CASSILGPPYEQYF. For the CDR3, the DNA is TGTGCCAGCAGTATATTAGGTCCTCCCTACGAGCAGTACTTC.

DNA of the CDR3: TGTGCCAGCAGCCAGATTGGACAGGGCCACAATGAGCAGTTCTTC. Translated: CASSQIGQGHNEQFF. The chain employs TRBV3-1 (or the pseudogene TRBV3-2) and TRBJ2-1, with 8 bases identical to TRBD1. Losses at the gene ends were 3 bases for V and 5 bases for J; bases not matched to a gene: 6. Germline CDR1 is LGHDT and CDR2 is YNNKEL (reference sequence). This CDR3 is 15 amino acids long.

J is TRBJ2-6 and V is TRBV28; D may be TRBD1 (6 bases). V shed 7 bases and J shed 0 bases, with 10 bases lying between them. The CDR3 consists of 15 residues. Germline CDR1 reads MDHEN; CDR2 reads SYDVKM. CDR3 protein: CASNPGVSGANVLTF. The CDR3 nucleotides read TGTGCCAGCAACCCAGGGGTCTCTGGGGCCAACGTCCTGACTTTC.

The chain couples TRBV5-1 to TRBJ2-2; D is tentatively TRBD1 or TRBD2 (5 bases each). Germline CDR1 is SGHRS and CDR2 is YFSETQ. There are 16 residues in the CDR3. Deletions cut 4 bases from V and 3 bases from J, with 16 bases between. For the CDR3, the DNA is TGCGCCAGCAGCCCGAGGGCAGGGAGTTACACCGGGGAGCTGTTTTTT. As protein: CASSPRAGSYTGELFF.

This clone appeared once. V usage is TRBV29-1 and J usage is TRBJ2-1; D is uncertain. V dropped 6 bases and J dropped 4 bases, with 13 bases sitting between them. The CDR3 extends over 13 amino acids. Germline CDR1 SQVTM, CDR2 ANQGSEA. Here the CDR3 reads CSVGTLGYNEQFF. CDR3 sequence (DNA): TGCAGCGTGGGTACCTTAGGTTACAATGAGCAGTTCTTC.

The V and J genes are TRBV2 and TRBJ2-2, with 7 nucleotides matching TRBD2. The germline CDR1 and CDR2 sequences are SNHLY and FYNNEI. V shed 9 bases, J shed 4 bases, and the junction held 14 bases outside the gene matches. The CDR3 totals 16 residues. CDR3 sequence (DNA): TGTGCCAGGGAAAGGTCCGGGGGGATGATCACCGGGGAGCTGTTTTTT. Protein: CARERSGGMITGELFF.

As DNA, the CDR3 is TGTGCCAGCAGCCAAACCGGGACAGGGATCGGCGAGCAGTACTTC. This encodes CASSQTGTGIGEQYF. The chain joins TRBV4-2 to TRBJ2-7, with TRBD1 matching over 9 bases. Germline CDR1 and CDR2: LGHNA and YNFKEQ. After removal of 2 bases from V and 6 bases from J, the junction contained 8 bases not matched to a gene. This CDR3 spans 15 amino acids.

Only one count was recorded for this clone. V usage is TRBV18 and J usage is TRBJ2-1; D gene uncertain. Germline V gene sequence: CDR1 KGHSH, CDR2 LQKENI. The CDR3 consists of 14 residues. V lost 3 bases and J 8 bases, leaving 14 bases between the germline ends. The CDR3 sequence: CASSPGSRFDEQFF. In DNA form, the CDR3 reads TGTGCCAGCTCACCTGGGTCCAGATTTGATGAGCAGTTCTTC. The variable domain in full, with the rest retrieved from reference TRBV18 and TRBJ2-1, is NAGVMQNPRHLVRRRGQEARLRCSPMKGHSHVYWYRQLPEEGLKFMVYLQKENIIDESGMPKERFSAEFPKEGPSILRIQQVVRGDSAAYFCASSPGSRFDEQFFGPGTRLTVL.

J is TRBJ1-3 and V is TRBV11-2; 7 nucleotides agree with TRBD1. The CDR3 length is 16 residues. Unmatched junction bases numbered 7, after V lost 5 bases and J lost 0 bases. The germline V gene encodes CDR1 SGHAT and CDR2 FQNNGV. In DNA, the CDR3 is TGTGCCAGCAGCAGCTACAGGGGCAACTCTGGAAACACCATATATTTT. It codes for CASSSYRGNSGNTIYF.

The chain couples TRBV2 to TRBJ2-5, with 14 bases that match TRBD2. CDR3 length equals 15 residues. V shed 6 bases and J 2 bases; nucleotides not matched to a gene: 2. Per germline, CDR1 SNHLY and CDR2 FYNNEI. The CDR3 loop reads CASSGTSGSQETQYF. The CDR3 bases are TGTGCCAGCAGCGGGACTAGCGGGAGTCAAGAGACCCAGTACTTC. Variable domain in full (rest from reference TRBV2 and TRBJ2-5): EPEVTQTPSHQVTQMGQEVILRCVPISNHLYFYWYRQILGQKVEFLVSFYNNEISEKSEIFDDQFSVERPDGSNFTLKIRSTKLEDSAMYFCASSGTSGSQETQYFGPGTRLLVL.

The chain couples TRBV4-3 to TRBJ2-2; D is ambiguous. The CDR3 has 14 residues. The V end lost 3 bases, the J end lost 6 bases, and 11 bases lay between the germline ends. Germline assignment: CDR1 LGHNA and CDR2 YSLEER. The CDR3: CASSHNKYSGELFF. In DNA, the CDR3 is TGCGCCAGCAGCCACAACAAATATTCCGGGGAGCTGTTTTTT.

The genes are TRBV11-2 and TRBJ2-4; 7 bases fit TRBD1. CDR1 and CDR2 from the germline V gene are SGHAT and FQNNGV. This CDR3 spans 14 amino acids. V lost 4 bases to trimming and J lost 6 bases; unmatched junction nucleotides: 6. The CDR3 DNA is TGTGCCAGCAGCTCCCCGGGACAGTTAAACATTCAGTACTTC. Translated, it gives CASSSPGQLNIQYF.

The chain links TRBV13 to TRBJ1-2; no definite D call. The ends were cut back, 7 bases at V and 2 bases at J, with 14 bases in the middle. Germline CDR1 is PRHDT and CDR2 is FYEKMQ (reference sequence). The CDR3 is 14 residues long. Here the CDR3 reads CASTPGSGNYGYTF. CDR3 nucleotide sequence: TGTGCCAGCACCCCGGGGAGCGGCAACTATGGCTACACCTTC.

This clone has a single count. This chain links TRBV19 with TRBJ1-2, with D possibly TRBD1 on 5 matching bases. The germline gives CDR1 LNHDA, CDR2 SQIVND (reference sequence). The CDR3 is 15 amino acids. This CDR3 is CATYKGGDGNYGYTF. CDR3 DNA: TGTGCTACTTATAAGGGAGGGGATGGCAACTATGGCTACACCTTC.